This T cell receptor (beta chain) was observed in a study of cytomegalovirus exposure and HLA in healthy donors. General study findings and limits: A highly shared variant cluster was judged a likely technical artifact. The authors later found TCR association rates varying by HLA locus, with DRB1 most and HLA-C fewest.

V was pared by 2 bases and J by 2 bases, with 8 bases of the junction left unmatched. The germline V gene has CDR1 SGHNT and CDR2 YYREEE (reference sequence). CDR3 size: 16 residues. PCR employed 60 Vbeta and 13 Jbeta primers. The data were produced by immunoSEQ multiplex PCR, yet TCRdb's version contains in-frame clones alone and is incomplete. Recorded for this sample: under 250,000 clones. As for this clone: Antigen specificity is unknown.

The chain carries TRBV5-4 and TRBJ2-5, with TRBD1 identical over 8 bases. Sequencing was performed on PBMCs. This clonotype originated in a girl aged 2-10 years in good health and CMV-seropositive. The CDR3 is CASSFGGRQGQETQYF. The CDR3 bases are TGTGCCAGCAGCTTCGGGGGTCGACAGGGGCAAGAGACCCAGTACTTC.